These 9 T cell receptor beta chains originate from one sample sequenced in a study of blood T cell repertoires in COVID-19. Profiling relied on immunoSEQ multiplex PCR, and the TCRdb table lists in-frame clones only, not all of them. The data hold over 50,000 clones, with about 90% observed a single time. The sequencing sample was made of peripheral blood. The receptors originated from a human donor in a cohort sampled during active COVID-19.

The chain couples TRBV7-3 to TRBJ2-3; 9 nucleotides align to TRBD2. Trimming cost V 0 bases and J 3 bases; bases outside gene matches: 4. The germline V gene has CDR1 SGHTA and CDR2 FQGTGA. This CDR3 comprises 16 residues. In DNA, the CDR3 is TGTGCCAGCAGCTTAACAGCGGGGGGTCCTACAGATACGCAGTATTTT. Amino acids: CASSLTAGGPTDTQYF. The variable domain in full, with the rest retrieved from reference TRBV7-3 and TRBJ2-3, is GAGVSQTPSNKVTEKGKYVELRCDPISGHTALYWYRQSLGQGPEFLIYFQGTGAADDSGLPNDRFFAVRPEGSVSTLKIQRTERGDSAVYLCASSLTAGGPTDTQYFGPGTRLTVL.

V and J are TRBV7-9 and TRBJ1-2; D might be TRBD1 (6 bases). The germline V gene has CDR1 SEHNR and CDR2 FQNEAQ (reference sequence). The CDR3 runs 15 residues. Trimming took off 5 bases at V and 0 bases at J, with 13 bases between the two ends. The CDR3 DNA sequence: TGTGCCAGCAGCCCCCGGACAGCAGCTAACTATGGCTACACCTTC. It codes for CASSPRTAANYGYTF.

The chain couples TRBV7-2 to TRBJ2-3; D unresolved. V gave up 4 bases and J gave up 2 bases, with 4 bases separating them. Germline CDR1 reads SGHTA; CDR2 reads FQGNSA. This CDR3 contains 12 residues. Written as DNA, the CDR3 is TGTGCCAGCAGCTACTCCACAGATACGCAGTATTTT. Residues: CASSYSTDTQYF.

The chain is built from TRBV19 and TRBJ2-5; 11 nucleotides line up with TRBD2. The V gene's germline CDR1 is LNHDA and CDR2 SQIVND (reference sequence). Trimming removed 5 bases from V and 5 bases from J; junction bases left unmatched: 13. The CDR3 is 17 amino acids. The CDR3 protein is CASSGTSGVIGGETQYF. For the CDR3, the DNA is TGTGCCAGTAGTGGGACTAGCGGAGTAATCGGGGGGGAGACCCAGTACTTC.

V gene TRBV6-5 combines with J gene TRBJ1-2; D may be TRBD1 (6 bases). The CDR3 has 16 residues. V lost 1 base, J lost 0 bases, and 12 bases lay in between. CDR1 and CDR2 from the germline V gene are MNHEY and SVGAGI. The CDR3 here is CASSYLSGQSNYGYTF. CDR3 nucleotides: TGTGCCAGCAGTTACTTGTCCGGACAGTCTAACTATGGCTACACCTTC.

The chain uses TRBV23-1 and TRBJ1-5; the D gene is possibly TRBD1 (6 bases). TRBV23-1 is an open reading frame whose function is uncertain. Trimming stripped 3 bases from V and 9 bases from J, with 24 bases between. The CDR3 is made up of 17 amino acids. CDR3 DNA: TGCGCCAGCAGTCAGCCCCCCCGTGACAGGACGATTCGGCCCCAGCATTTT. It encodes CASSQPPRDRTIRPQHF.

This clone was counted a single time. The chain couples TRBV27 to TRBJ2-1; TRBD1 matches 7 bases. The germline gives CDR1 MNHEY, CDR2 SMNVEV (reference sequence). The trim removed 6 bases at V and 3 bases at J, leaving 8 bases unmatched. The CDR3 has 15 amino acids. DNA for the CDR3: TGTGCCAGCAGCGTAAGGGGACAGTTCTACAATGAGCAGTTCTTC. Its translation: CASSVRGQFYNEQFF.

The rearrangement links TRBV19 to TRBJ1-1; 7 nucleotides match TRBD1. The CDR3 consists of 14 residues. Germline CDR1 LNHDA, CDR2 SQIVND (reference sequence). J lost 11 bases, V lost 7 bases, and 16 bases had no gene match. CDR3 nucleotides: TGTGCCAGTAACACTAATACAGGGGCCCAGGGGGCTTTCTTT. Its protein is CASNTNTGAQGAFF.

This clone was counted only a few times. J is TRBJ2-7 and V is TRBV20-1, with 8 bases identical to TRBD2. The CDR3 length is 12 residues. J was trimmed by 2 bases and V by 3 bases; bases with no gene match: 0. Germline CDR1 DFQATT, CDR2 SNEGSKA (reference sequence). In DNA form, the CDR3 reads TGCAGTGCTAGTAGCGGGGCCTACGAGCAGTACTTC. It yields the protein CSASSGAYEQYF.